This T cell receptor beta chain was identified in a study of blood T cell repertoires in COVID-19. Overall study: The cDNA or gDNA used as material had been derived from T cells, B-cell-depleted T cells, or PBMCs.

V gave up 0 bases and J gave up 0 bases; unmatched junction bases: 2. The CDR3 contains 16 residues. CDR1 is SGHTS and CDR2 is YDEGEE in the germline V gene. In the source study's methods: Researchers report that nucleated cell counts were estimated from reference gene primer amplification. The data were produced by immunoSEQ multiplex PCR, yet TCRdb's version contains in-frame clones alone and is incomplete. The V and J calls and clone size were taken over from that table, and D and trimming were inferred from the DNA. The profile covers some 120,000 clones, with 80% to 90% appearing a single time and under 35% taken by the ten largest.

The material sequenced was peripheral blood. This TCR was sampled from a man aged 65 to 79 with active or convalescent COVID-19. The rearrangement uses TRBV5-8 and TRBJ1-4; 7 bases agree with TRBD1. The CDR3 nucleotides read TGTGCCAGCAGCTTGGACGGGACAGCAACTAATGAAAAACTGTTTTTT. Its translation: CASSLDGTATNEKLFF.